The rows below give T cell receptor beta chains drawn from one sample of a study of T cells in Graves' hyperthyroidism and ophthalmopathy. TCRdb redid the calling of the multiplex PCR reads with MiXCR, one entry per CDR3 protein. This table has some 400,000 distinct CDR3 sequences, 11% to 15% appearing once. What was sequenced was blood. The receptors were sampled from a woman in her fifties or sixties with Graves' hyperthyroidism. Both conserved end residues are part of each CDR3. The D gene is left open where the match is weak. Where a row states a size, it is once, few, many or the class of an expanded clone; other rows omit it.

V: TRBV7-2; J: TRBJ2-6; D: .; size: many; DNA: TGTGCCAGCAGCCCCCAGGGGTACGGGGCCAACGTCCTGACTTTC; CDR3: CASSPQGYGANVLTF
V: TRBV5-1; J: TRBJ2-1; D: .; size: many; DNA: TGCGCCAGCAGCTCCCCCAGACAGGGAGCGGGAGTACCCCACAATGAGCAGTTCTTC; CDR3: CASSSPRQGAGVPHNEQFF
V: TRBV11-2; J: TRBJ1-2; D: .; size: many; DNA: TGTGCCAGCAGCTCCCTCGGGGACGGTCGAAAGGCGGGCTACACCTTC; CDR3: CASSSLGDGRKAGYTF
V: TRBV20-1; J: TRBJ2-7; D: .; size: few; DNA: TGCAGTGCTAGATGGAAGGGGTCCGAGCAGTACTTC; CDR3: CSARWKGSEQYF
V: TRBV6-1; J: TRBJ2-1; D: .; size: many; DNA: TGTGCCAGCAGTGGGCCACTACTGACCTACAATGAGCAGTTCTTC; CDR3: CASSGPLLTYNEQFF
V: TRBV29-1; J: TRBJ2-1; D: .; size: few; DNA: TGCAGCGTTGGTGTATACAATGAGCAGTTCTTC; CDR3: CSVGVYNEQFF
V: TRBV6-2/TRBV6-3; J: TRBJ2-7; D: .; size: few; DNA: TGTGCCAGCACTCTGACTCCCTCCTACGAGCAGTACTTC; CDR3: CASTLTPSYEQYF
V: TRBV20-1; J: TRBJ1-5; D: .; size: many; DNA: TGCAGTGCTGAGGACGGAGGGGGCAATCAGCCCCAGCATTTT; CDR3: CSAEDGGGNQPQHF
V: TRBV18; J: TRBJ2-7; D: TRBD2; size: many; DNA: TGTGCCAGCTCACCGCGGGAGGGCTACGAGCAGTACTTC; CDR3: CASSPREGYEQYF
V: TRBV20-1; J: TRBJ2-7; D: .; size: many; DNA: TGCAGTGCTATCAGGACGAGCTACGAGCAGTACTTC; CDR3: CSAIRTSYEQYF
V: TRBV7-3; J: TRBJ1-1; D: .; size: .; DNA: TGTGCCAGCAGCCTCCCCGGTGAGGGAAGAGCTTTCTTT; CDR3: CASSLPGEGRAFF
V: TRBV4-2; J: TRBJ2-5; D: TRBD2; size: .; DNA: TGTGCCAGCAGCCCTTTTGCTAGCGGTCGAGAAGAGACCCAGTACTTC; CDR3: CASSPFASGREETQYF
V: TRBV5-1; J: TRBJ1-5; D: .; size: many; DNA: TGCGCCAGCAGCGATGGGCCTGGGCAGCCCCAGCATTTT; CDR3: CASSDGPGQPQHF
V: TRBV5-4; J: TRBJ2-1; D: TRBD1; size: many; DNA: TGTGCCAGCAGCAGAACAGGGGCGAATGAGCAGTTCTTC; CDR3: CASSRTGANEQFF
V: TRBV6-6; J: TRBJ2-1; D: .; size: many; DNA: TGTGCCAGCAGTTACTCGGCCTTTGACAATGAGCAGTTCTTC; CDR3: CASSYSAFDNEQFF
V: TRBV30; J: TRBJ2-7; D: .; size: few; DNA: TGTGCCTGGAGGGGTGGGCAGGGGATCTCCTACGAGCAGTACTTC; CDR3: CAWRGGQGISYEQYF
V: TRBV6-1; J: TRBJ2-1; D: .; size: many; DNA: TGTGCCAGCAGTTATGGGGCAGAGAACAATGAGCAGTTCTTC; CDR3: CASSYGAENNEQFF
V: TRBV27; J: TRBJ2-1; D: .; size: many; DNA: TGTGCCAGCACGGCAGGGAGCTCCTACAATGAGCAGTTCTTC; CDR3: CASTAGSSYNEQFF
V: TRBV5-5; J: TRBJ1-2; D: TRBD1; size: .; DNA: TGTGCCAGCAGCTTACTTGGCGCAGGGGGAGGCTACACCTTC; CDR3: CASSLLGAGGGYTF
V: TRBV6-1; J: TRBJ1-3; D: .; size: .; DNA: TGTGCCAGCAGTTTTGACGGCATCTCTGGAAACACCATATATTTT; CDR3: CASSFDGISGNTIYF
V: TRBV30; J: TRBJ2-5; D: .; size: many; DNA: TGTGCCTGGAGATGGGGAAGGGGCAGGCAGACCCAGTACTTC; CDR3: CAWRWGRGRQTQYF
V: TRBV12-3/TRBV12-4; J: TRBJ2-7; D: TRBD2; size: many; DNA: TGTGCCAGCAGTTTACGACTAGCGGGCAAACGGGACTACGAGCAGTACTTC; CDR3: CASSLRLAGKRDYEQYF
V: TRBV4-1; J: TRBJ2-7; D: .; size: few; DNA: TGCGCCAGCAGCCATCCTTCAGGGGGGATCTACGAGCAGTACTTC; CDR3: CASSHPSGGIYEQYF
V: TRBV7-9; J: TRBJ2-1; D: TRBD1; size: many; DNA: TGTGCCAGCAGCTTAGGACAGGGGAATGAGCAGTTCTTC; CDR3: CASSLGQGNEQFF
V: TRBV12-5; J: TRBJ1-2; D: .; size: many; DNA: TGTGCTAGTGGTTTTTGGGGAAGACTTCGCGGGGTTAACTATGGCTACACCTTC; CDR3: CASGFWGRLRGVNYGYTF
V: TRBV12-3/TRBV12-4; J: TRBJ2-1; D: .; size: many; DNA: TGTGCCAGCAGTTCCCCTCGGACTGAGCAGTTCTTC; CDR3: CASSSPRTEQFF
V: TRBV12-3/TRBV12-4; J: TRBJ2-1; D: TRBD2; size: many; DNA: TGTGCCAGCAGTTTCGAACTAGCGGAGTACAATGAGCAGTTCTTC; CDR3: CASSFELAEYNEQFF
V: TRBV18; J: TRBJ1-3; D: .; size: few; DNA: TGTGCCAGCTCACTCACCCGAGGGTCTGGAAACACCATATATTTT; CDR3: CASSLTRGSGNTIYF
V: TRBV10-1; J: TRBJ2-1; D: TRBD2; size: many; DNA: TGCGCCAGCAGTGAGTCGGCTAGCGGGAGTTATTACAATGAGCAGTTCTTC; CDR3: CASSESASGSYYNEQFF
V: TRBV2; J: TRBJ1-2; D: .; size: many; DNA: TGTGCCAGCACTTTCAGCTATGGCTACACCTTC; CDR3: CASTFSYGYTF
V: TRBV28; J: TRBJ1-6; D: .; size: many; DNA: TGTGCCAGCACCCCTGGGGACTATAATTCACCCCTCCACTTT; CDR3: CASTPGDYNSPLHF
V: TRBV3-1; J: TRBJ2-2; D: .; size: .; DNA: TGTGCCAGCAGCCAAGATTGGGGGGCCGGGGAGCTGTTTTTT; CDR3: CASSQDWGAGELFF
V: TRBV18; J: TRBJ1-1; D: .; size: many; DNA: TGTGCCAGCTCAACCCAGGATGACACTGAAGCTTTCTTT; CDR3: CASSTQDDTEAFF
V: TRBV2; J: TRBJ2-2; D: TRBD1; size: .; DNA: TGTGCCAGCAGGAGGGGGACAGGGGGCACCGGGGAGCTGTTTTTT; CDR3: CASRRGTGGTGELFF
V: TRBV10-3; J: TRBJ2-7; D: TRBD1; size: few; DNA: TGTGCCATCAGTGACCGGGACAGGAGCTCCTACGAGCAGTACTTC; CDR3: CAISDRDRSSYEQYF
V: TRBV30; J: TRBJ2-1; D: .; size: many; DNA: TGTGCCTGGAGTACCCTAAGGGGGGATGAGCAGTTCTTC; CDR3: CAWSTLRGDEQFF
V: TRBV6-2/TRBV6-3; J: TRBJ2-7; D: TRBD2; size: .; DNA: TGTGCCAGCAGTTTCCCAGCGGGAGGCTCCTACGGGCAGTACTTC; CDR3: CASSFPAGGSYGQYF
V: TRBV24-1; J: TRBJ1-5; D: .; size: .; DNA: TGTGCCACCAGTGATGTGGGTCAGCCCCAGCATTTT; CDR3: CATSDVGQPQHF
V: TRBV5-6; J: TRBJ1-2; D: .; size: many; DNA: TGTGCCAGCAGCACCGGACGGATAAAAAAAAGAGACTATGGCTACACCTTC; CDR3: CASSTGRIKKRDYGYTF
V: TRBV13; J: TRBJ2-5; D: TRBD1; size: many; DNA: TGTGCCAGCAGCCCCCGGACAGGGTCGGTGGCGAGGGGGACCCAGTACTTC; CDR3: CASSPRTGSVARGTQYF
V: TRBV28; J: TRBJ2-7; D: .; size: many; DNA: TGTGCCAGCAGCCCGGACAGTGGGCTTTACGAGCAGTACTTC; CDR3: CASSPDSGLYEQYF
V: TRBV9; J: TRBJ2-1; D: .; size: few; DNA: TGTGCCAGCAGCGTAGGGGGCGGGGTTGGGGCCTCCAATGAGCAGTTCTTC; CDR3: CASSVGGGVGASNEQFF
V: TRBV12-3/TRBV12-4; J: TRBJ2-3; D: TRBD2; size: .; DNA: TGTGCCAGCAGCGTAGGACTAGCTTGGGATACGCAGTATTTT; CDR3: CASSVGLAWDTQYF
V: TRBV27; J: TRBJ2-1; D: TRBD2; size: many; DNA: TGTGCCAGCAGTTTTAGCGGGAACAATGAGCAGTTCTTC; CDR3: CASSFSGNNEQFF
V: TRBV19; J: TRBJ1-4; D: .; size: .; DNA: TGTGCCAGTAATAACAGGGTCGCAACTAATGAAAAACTGTTTTTT; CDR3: CASNNRVATNEKLFF
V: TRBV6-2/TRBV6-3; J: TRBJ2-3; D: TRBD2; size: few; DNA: TGTGCCAGCAGCGGACTAGCGGGGCCGAGCACAGATACGCAGTATTTT; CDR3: CASSGLAGPSTDTQYF
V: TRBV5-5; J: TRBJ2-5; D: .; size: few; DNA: TGTGCCAGCAGCCGCCACCCTCGGCCCGGGCAAGAGACCCAGTACTTC; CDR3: CASSRHPRPGQETQYF
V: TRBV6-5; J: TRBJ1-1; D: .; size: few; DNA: TGTGCCAGCAGTTACCAATCAGAGAACACTGAAGCTTTCTTT; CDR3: CASSYQSENTEAFF
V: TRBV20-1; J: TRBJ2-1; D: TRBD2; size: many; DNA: TGCAGTGCTGGGGACCGACTAGCGGGAGTTACGGATGAGCAGTTCTTC; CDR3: CSAGDRLAGVTDEQFF
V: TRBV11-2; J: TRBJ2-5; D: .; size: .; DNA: TGTGCCAGCAGCTTAGTTTCGAGGGGGGAGACCCAGTACTTC; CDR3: CASSLVSRGETQYF
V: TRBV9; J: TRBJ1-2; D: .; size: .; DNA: TGTGCCAGCAGCGTAGAGATAGGTGGAGGCTATGGCTACACCTTC; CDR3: CASSVEIGGGYGYTF
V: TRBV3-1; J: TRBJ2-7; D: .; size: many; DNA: TGTGCCAGCAGCGCGGGACTGCCCTATAGCTCCTACGAGCAGTACTTC; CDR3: CASSAGLPYSSYEQYF
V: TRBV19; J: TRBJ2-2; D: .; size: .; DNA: TGTGCCAGTTCCGAGGGAGTGAATGGATTCGAGGAGCTGTTTTTT; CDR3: CASSEGVNGFEELFF
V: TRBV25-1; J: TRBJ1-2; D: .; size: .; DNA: TGTGCCAGCAGTGAAGGGGGGACCGGCTATGGCTACACCTTC; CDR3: CASSEGGTGYGYTF
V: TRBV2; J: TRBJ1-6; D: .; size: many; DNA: TGTGCCAGCAGTCCGCAGGGATCGGATAATTCACCCCTCCACTTT; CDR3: CASSPQGSDNSPLHF
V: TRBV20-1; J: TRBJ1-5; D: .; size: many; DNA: TGCAGTGCTAGAGATAGGAGGCGGGATCAGCCCCAGCATTTT; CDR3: CSARDRRRDQPQHF
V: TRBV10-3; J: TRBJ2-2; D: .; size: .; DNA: TGTGCCTGCAGGGCCGGGTGGGCCGGGGAGCTGTTTTTT; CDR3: CACRAGWAGELFF
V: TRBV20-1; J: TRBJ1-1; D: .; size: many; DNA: TGCAGTGCTAGACGTACACAGAACACTGAAGCTTTCTTT; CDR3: CSARRTQNTEAFF
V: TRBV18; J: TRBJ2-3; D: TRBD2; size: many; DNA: TGTGCCAGCTCACCACCTAGCGGGAGAGATACGCAGTATTTT; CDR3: CASSPPSGRDTQYF